The clone carrying this T cell receptor beta chain has a count of ten or more. Its target is not known. The study recruited healthy Caucasian donors from Russia who were aged roughly 6 to 95. A second roughly 6 to 12 cycle PCR used barcoded and J-beta primers. Every molecule of cDNA carried a tag from a template-switch adaptor with 12 random nucleotides. TCRdb called the 5' RACE reads again in MiXCR, with one record for every CDR3 protein. The sample lists around 710,000 distinct CDR3 sequences, 40% to 45% occurring once. This entry belongs to a study of blood T cells in healthy people across ages. Study-wide findings and caveats: The study regarded diversity estimates from one million T cells as underestimates.

Trimming left V 0 bases short and J 2 bases short, with 9 bases between. There are 15 residues in the CDR3. Germline CDR1 is MGHRA and CDR2 is YSYEKL. V gene TRBV4-1 combines with J gene TRBJ2-3; D gene ambiguous. The sequenced sample consisted of blood. This sequence originates from an older woman in good health. The chain's CDR3 is CASSQDAAYTDTQYF. The DNA of the CDR3 is TGCGCCAGCAGCCAAGATGCGGCTTACACAGATACGCAGTATTTT.